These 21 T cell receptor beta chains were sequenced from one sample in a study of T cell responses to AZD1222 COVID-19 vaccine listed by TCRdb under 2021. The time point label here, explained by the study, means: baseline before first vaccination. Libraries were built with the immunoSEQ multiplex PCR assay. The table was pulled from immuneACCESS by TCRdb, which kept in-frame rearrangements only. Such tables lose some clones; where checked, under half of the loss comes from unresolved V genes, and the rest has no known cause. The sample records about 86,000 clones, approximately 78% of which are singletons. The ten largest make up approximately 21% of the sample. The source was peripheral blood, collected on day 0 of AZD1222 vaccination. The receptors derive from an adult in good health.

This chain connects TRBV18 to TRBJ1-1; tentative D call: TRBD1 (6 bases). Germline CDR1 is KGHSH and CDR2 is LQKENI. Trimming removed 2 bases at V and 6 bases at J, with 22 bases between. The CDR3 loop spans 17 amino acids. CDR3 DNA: TGTGCCAGCTCACCAAGGGCGAGCGGGGACACGGGGCCTGAAGCTTTCTTT. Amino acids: CASSPRASGDTGPEAFF.

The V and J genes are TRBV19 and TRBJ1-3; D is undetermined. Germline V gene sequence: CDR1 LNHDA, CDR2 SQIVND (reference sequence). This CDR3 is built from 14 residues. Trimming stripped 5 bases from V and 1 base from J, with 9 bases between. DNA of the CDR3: TGTGCCAGTAGTTCGACTGATTCTGGAAACACCATATATTTT. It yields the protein CASSSTDSGNTIYF.

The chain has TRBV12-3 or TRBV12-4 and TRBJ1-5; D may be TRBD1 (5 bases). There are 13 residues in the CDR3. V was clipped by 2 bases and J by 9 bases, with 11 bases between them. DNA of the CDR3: TGTGCCAGCAGTTTACAGGGAGCGGGGCCCCAGCATTTT. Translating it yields CASSLQGAGPQHF.

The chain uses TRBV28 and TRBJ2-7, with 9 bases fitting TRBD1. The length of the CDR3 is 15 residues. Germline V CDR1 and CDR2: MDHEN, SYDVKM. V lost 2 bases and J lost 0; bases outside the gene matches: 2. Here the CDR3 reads CASSLGGQGSYEQYF. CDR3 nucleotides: TGTGCCAGCAGTTTAGGGGGACAGGGCTCCTACGAGCAGTACTTC.

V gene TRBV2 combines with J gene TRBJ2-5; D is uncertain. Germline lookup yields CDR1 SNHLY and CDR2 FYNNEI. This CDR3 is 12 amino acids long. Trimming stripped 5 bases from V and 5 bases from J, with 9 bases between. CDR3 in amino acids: CASSQYKETQYF. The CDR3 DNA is TGTGCCAGCAGTCAATACAAGGAGACCCAGTACTTC.

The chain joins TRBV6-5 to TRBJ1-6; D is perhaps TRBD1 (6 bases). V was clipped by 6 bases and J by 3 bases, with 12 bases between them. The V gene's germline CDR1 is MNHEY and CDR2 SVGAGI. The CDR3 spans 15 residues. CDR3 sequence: CASRRTEDYNSPLHF. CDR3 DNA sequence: TGTGCCAGCAGACGGACAGAGGACTATAATTCACCCCTCCACTTT.

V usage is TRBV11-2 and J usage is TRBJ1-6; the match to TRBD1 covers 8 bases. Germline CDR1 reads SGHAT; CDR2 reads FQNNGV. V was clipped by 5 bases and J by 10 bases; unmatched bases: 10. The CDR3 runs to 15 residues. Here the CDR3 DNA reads TGTGCCAGCAGCCCAGGGGGCAGGGTGGAATCACCCCTCCACTTT. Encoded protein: CASSPGGRVESPLHF.

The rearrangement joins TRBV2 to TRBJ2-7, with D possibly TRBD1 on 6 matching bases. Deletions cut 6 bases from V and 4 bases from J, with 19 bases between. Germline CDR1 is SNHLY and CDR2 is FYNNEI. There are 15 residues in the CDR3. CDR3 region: CASSAGTQRPYEQYF. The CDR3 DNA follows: TGTGCCAGCAGCGCCGGGACACAGAGACCTTACGAGCAGTACTTC.

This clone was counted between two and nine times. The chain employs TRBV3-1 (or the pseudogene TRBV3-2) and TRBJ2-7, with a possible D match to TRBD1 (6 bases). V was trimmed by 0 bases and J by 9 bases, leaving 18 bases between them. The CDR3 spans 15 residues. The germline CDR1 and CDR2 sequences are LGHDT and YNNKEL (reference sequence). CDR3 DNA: TGTGCCAGCAGCCAAGAGGCTAGCAGGGGTAAGGTGCAGTACTTC. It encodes CASSQEASRGKVQYF.

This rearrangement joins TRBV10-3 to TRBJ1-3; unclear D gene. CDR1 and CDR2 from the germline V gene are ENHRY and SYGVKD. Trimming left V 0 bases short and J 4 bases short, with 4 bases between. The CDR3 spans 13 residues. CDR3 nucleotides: TGTGCCATCAGTGAGTCGAGGGGAAACACCATATATTTT. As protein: CAISESRGNTIYF.

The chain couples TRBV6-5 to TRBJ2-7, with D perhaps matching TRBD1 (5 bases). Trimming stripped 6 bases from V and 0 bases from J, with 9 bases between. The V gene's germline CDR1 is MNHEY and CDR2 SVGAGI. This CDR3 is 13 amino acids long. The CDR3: CASRRQGSYEQYF. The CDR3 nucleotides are TGTGCCAGCAGACGTCAGGGCTCCTACGAGCAGTACTTC.

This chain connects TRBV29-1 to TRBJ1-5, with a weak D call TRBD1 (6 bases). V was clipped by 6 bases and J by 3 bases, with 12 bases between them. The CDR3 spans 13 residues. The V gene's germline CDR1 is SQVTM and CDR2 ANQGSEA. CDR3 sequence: CSVRDNLNQPQHF. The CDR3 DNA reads TGCAGCGTCCGGGACAACCTCAATCAGCCCCAGCATTTT.

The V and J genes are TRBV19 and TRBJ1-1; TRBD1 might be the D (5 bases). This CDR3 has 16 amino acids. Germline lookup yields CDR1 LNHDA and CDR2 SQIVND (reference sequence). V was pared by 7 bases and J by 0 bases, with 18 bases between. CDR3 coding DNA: TGTGCCAGTACCATATATCCCCCAGGGTTGAACACTGAAGCTTTCTTT. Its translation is CASTIYPPGLNTEAFF.

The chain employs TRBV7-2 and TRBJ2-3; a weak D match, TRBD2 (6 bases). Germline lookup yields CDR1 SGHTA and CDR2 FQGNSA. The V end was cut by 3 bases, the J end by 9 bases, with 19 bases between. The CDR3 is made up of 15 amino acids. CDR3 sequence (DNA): TGTGCCAGCAGCTTTGGGCTATCCTCAGGAGGGACGCAGTATTTT. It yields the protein CASSFGLSSGGTQYF.

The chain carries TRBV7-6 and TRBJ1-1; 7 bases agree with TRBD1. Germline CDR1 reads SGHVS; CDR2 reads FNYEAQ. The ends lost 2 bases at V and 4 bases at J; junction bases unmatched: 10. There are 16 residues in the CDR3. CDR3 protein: CASSLMAGGSSTEAFF. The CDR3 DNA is TGTGCCAGCAGCTTAATGGCAGGGGGGTCGTCCACTGAAGCTTTCTTT.

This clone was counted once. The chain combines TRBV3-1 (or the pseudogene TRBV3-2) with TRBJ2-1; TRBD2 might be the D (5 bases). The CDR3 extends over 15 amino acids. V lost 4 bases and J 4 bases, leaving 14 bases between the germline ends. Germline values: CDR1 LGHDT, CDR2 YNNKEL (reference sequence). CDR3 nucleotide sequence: TGTGCCAGCAGCCGCGATCCGGCGGGTTACAATGAGCAGTTCTTC. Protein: CASSRDPAGYNEQFF.

CDR3 coding DNA: TGTGCCAGCAGTGTCGGGGCGTCCCCCAATCAGCCCCAGCATTTT. Translating gives CASSVGASPNQPQHF. The chain links TRBV2 to TRBJ1-5; tentatively, D is TRBD1 (5 bases). Germline values: CDR1 SNHLY, CDR2 FYNNEI. Trimming left V 4 bases short and J 3 bases short, with 13 bases between. This CDR3 region has 15 residues. Supplemented by reference TRBV2 and TRBJ1-5, the full variable domain reads EPEVTQTPSHQVTQMGQEVILRCVPISNHLYFYWYRQILGQKVEFLVSFYNNEISEKSEIFDDQFSVERPDGSNFTLKIRSTKLEDSAMYFCASSVGASPNQPQHFGDGTRLSIL.

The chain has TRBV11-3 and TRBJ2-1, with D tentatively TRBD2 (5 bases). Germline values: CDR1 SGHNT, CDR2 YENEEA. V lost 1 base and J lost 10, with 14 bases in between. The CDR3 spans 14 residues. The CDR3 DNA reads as TGTGCCAGCAGCTTAGGTAGGAGCGGCGAGGAGCAGTTCTTC. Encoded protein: CASSLGRSGEEQFF.

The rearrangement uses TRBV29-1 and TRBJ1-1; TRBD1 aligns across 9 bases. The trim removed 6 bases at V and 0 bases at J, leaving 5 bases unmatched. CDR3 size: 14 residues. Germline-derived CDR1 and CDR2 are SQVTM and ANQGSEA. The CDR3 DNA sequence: TGCAGCGTACGTACAGGGGGCTTGAACACTGAAGCTTTCTTT. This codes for CSVRTGGLNTEAFF.

DNA of the CDR3: TGTGCCAGTAGGCTTGCCTATGGAAGCCCCGTTAGCACAGATACGCAGTATTTT. Its protein is CASRLAYGSPVSTDTQYF. The V gene is TRBV19, the J gene TRBJ2-3, with D unresolved. CDR1 LNHDA and CDR2 SQIVND come from the germline V gene (reference sequence). This CDR3 is 18 amino acids long. Trimming removed 6 bases from V and 0 bases from J, with 22 bases in between.

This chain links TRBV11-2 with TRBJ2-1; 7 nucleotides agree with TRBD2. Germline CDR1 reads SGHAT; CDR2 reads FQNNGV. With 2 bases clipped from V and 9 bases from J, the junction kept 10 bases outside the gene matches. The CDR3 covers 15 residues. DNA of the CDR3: TGTGCCAGCAGCTTACTTCGTGGGAGGGCCTTTGAGCAGTTCTTC. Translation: CASSLLRGRAFEQFF.